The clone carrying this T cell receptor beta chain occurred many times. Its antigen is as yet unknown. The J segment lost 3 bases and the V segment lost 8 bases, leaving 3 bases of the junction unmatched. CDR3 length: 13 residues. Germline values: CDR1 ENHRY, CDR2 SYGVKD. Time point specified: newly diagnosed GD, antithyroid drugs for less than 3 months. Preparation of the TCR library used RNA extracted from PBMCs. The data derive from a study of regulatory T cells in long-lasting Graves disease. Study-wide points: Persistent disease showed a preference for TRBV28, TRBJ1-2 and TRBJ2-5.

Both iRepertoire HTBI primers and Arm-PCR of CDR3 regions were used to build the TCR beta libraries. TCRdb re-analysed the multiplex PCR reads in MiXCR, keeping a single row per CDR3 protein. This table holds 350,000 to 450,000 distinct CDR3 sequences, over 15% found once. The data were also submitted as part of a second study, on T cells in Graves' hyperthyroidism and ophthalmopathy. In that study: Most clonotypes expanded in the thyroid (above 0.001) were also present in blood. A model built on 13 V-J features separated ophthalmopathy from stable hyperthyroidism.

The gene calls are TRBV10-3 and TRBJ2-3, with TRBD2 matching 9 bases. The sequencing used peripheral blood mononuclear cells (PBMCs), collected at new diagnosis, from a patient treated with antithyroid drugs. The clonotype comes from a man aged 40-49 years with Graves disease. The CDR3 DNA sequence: TGTGCCATCGCCCTAGCGGGGACAGATACGCAGTATTTT. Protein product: CAIALAGTDTQYF.